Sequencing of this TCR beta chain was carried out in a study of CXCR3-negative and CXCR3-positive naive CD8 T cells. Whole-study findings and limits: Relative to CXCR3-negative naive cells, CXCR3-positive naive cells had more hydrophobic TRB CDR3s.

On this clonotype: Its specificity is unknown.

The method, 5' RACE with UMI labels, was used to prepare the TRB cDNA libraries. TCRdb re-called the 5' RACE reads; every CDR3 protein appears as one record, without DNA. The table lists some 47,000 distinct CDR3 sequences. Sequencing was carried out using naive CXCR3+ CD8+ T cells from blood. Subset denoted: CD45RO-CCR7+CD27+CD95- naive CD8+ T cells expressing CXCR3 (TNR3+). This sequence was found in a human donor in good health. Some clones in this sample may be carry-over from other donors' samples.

The CDR3 is CASSQDEGSTEAFF. This sequence joins TRBV4-3 and TRBJ1-1; the D gene TCRdb calls, TRBD1, cannot be checked with no DNA. This CDR3 is built from 14 residues. The germline V gene has CDR1 LGHNA and CDR2 YSLEER.